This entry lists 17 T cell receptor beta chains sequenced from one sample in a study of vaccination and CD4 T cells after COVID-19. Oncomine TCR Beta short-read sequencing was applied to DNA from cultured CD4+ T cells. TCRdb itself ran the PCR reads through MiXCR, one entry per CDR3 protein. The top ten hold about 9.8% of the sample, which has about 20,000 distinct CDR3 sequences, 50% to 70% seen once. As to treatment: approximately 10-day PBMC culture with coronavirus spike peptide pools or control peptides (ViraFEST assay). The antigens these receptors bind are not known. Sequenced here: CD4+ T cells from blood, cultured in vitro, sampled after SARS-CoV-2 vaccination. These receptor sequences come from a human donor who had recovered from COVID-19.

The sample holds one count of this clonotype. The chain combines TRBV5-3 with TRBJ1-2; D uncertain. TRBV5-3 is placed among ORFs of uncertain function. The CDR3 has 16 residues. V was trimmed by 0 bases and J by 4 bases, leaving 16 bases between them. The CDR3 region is CARSLAASLCVYGYTF. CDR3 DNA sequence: TGTGCCAGAAGCTTGGCGGCGTCTCTATGCGTCTATGGCTACACCTTC.

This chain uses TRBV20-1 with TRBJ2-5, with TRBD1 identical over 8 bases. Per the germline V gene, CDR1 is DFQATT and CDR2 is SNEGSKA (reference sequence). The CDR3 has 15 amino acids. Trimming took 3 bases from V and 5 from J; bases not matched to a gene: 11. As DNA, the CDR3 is TGCAGTGCTAGTCTTCGACAGGGGTTGTCGGAGACCCAGTACTTC. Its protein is CSASLRQGLSETQYF.

CDR3 coding DNA: TGTGCCAGCAGTGGGATCGACAATGAGCAGTTCTTC. Encoded protein: CASSGIDNEQFF. V usage is TRBV2 and J usage is TRBJ2-1; D ambiguous. With 4 bases removed from V and 5 bases from J, the gap between germline ends came to 6 bases. The length of the CDR3 is 12 residues. Germline assignment: CDR1 SNHLY and CDR2 FYNNEI.

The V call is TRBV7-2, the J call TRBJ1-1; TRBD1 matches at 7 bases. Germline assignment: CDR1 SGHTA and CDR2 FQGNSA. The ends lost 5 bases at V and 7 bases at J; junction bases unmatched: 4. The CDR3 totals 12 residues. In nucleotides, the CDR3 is TGTGCCAGCAGCAGACAGGGATTTGAAGCTTTCTTT. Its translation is CASSRQGFEAFF.

The CDR3 DNA reads TGTGCCAGCAGGTCCCCTGGGACAGGGAAGGGCTACACCTTC. Protein: CASRSPGTGKGYTF. This chain connects TRBV6-2 or TRBV6-3 to TRBJ1-2; 9 bases line up with TRBD1. The germline gives CDR1 MNHEY, CDR2 SVGEGT. The V segment lost 6 bases and the J segment 8 bases; nucleotides outside the gene matches: 10. The CDR3 consists of 14 residues.

CDR3 residues: CASSEGEQGAANQPQHF. The CDR3 region has the DNA TGTGCCAGTAGTGAAGGAGAACAGGGGGCAGCGAATCAGCCCCAGCATTTT. This chain uses TRBV19 with TRBJ1-5, with 9 bases fitting TRBD1. Trimming at V came to 5 bases and at J to 4 bases, leaving 12 bases not matched to a gene. The CDR3 is 17 residues long. Germline assignment: CDR1 LNHDA and CDR2 SQIVND (reference sequence).

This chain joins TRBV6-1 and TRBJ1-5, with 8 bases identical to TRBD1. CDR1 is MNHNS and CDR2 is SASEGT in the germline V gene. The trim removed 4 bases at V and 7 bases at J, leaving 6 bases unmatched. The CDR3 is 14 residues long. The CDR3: CASSGQGAPQPQHF. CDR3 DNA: TGTGCCAGCAGTGGCCAGGGGGCGCCCCAGCCCCAGCATTTT.

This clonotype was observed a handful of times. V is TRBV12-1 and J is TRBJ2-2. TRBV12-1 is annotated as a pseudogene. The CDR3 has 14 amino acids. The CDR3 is CASSFGGRAGELFF. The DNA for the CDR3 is TGTGCCAGCAGCTTTGGAGGTAGGGCCGGGGAGCTGTTTTTT.

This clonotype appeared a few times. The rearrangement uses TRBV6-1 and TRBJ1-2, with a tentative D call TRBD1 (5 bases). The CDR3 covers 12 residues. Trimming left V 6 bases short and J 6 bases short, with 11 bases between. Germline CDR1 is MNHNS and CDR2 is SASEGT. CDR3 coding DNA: TGTGCCAGCAGGGGGAGCAGGGATGGCTACACCTTC. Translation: CASRGSRDGYTF.

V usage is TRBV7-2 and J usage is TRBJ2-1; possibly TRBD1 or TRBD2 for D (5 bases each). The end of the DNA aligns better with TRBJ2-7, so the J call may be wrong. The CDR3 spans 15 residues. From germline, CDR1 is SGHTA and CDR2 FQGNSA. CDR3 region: CASSLAGTEAYEQYF. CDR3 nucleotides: TGTGCCAGCAGCTTAGCCGGGACGGAGGCTTACGAGCAGTACTTC.

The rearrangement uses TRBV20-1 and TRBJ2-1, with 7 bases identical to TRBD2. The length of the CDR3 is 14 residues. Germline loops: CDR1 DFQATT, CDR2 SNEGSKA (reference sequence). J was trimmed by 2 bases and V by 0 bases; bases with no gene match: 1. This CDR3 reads CSARDGTTYNEQFF. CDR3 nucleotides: TGCAGTGCTAGAGACGGGACTACCTACAATGAGCAGTTCTTC.

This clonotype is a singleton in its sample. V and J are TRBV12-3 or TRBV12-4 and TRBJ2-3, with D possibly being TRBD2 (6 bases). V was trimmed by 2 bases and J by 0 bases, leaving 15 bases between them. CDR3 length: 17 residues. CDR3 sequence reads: CASSLNLGGASTDTQYF. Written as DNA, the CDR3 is TGTGCCAGCAGTTTAAATCTGGGGGGAGCGAGCACAGATACGCAGTATTTT.

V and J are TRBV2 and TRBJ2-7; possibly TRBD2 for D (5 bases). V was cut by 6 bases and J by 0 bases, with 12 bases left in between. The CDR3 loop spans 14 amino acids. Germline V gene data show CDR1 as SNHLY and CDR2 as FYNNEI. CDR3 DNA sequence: TGTGCCAGCAGCCCAGTTGAGGGCTCCTACGAGCAGTACTTC. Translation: CASSPVEGSYEQYF.

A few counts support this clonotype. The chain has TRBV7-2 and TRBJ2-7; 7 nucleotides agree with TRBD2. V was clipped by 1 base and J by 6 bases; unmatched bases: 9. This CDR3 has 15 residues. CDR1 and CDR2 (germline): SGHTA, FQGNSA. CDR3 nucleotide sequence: TGTGCCAGCAGCTTAGACGGCGGGAGTACTCTCGAGCAGTACTTC. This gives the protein CASSLDGGSTLEQYF.

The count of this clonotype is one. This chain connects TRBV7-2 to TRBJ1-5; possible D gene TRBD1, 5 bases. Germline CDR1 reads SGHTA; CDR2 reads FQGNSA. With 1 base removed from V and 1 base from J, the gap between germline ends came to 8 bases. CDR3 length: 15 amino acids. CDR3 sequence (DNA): TGTGCCAGCAGCTTAGGGGGCCGAAGCAATCAGCCCCAGCATTTT. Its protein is CASSLGGRSNQPQHF.

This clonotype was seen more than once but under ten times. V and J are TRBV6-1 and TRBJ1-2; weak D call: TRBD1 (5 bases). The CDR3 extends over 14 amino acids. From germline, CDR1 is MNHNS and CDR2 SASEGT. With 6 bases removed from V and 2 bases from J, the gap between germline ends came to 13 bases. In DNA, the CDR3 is TGTGCCAGCAGCCGCGGGACCGAGAACTATGGCTACACCTTC. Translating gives CASSRGTENYGYTF.

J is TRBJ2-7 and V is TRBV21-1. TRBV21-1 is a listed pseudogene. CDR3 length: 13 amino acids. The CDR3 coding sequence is TGTGCCAGCGCCCAGCATACGTCCTACGAGCAGTACTTC. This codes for CASAQHTSYEQYF.